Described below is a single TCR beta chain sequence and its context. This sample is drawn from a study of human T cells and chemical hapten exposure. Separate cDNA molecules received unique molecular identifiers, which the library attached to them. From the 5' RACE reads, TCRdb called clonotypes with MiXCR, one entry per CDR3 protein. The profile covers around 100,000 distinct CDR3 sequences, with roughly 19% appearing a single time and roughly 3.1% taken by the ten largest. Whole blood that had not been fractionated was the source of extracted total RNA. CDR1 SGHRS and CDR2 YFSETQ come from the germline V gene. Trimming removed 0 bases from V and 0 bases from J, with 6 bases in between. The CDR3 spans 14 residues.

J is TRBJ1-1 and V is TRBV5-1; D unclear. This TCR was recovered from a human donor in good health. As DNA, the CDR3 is TGCGCCAGCAGCTTGGGGGCCTTGAACACTGAAGCTTTCTTT. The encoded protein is CASSLGALNTEAFF.